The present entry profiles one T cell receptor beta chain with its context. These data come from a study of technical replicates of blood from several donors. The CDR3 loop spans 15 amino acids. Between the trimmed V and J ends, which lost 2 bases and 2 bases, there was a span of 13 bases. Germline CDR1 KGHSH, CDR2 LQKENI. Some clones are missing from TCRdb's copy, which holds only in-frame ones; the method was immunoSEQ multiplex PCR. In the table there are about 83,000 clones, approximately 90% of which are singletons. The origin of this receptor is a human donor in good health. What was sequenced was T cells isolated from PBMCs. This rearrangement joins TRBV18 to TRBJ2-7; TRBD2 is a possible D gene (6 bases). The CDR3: CASSPWGTSTYEQYF. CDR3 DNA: TGTGCCAGCTCACCATGGGGGACTTCAACCTACGAGCAGTACTTC.